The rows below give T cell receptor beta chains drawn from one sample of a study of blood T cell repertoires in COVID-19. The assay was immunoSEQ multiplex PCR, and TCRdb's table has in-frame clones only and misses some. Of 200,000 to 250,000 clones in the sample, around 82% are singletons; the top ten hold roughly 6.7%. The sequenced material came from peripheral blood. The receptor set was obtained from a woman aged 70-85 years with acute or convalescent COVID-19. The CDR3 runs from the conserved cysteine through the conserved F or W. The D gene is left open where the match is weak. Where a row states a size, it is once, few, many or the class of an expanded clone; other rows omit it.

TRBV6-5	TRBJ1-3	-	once	CASSYSAGGSGDTIYF	TGTGCCAGCAGTTACTCCGCCGGAGGGAGTGGGGACACCATATATTTT
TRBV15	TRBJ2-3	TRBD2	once	CATSRGGNTDTQYF	TGTGCCACCAGCCGCGGGGGGAACACAGATACGCAGTATTTT
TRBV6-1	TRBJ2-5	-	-	CASSEGTLPLTQYF	TGTGCCAGCAGTGAAGGGACATTACCCTTGACCCAGTACTTC
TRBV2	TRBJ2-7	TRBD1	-	CASSEDRGYEQYF	TGTGCCAGCAGTGAAGACAGGGGATACGAGCAGTACTTC
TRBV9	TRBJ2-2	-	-	CASSVVSGLVNTGELFF	TGTGCCAGCAGCGTAGTGTCGGGGTTGGTGAACACCGGGGAGCTGTTTTTT
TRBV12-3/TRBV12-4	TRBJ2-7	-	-	CASSSGDTYEQYF	TGTGCCAGCAGTTCCGGGGACACCTACGAGCAGTACTTC
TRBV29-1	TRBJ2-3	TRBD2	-	CSVARASGGRGTDTQYF	TGCAGCGTTGCTAGGGCTAGCGGGGGCCGGGGCACAGATACGCAGTATTTT
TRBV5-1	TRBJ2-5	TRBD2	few	CASELAGGPEETQYF	TGCGCCAGCGAGCTAGCGGGGGGGCCGGAGGAGACCCAGTACTTC
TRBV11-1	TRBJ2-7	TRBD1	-	CASSLDLLQGAHEQYF	TGTGCCAGCAGCTTAGACCTCTTACAGGGGGCCCACGAGCAGTACTTC
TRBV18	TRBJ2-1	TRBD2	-	CASSPQGLAGGHEQFF	TGTGCCAGCTCACCCCAGGGACTAGCGGGGGGGCATGAGCAGTTCTTC
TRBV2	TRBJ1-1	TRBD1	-	CASLIQGQMNTEAFF	TGTGCCAGCCTCATACAGGGACAGATGAACACTGAAGCTTTCTTT
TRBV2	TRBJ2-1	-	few	CASEGDYNEQFF	TGTGCCAGCGAGGGGGACTACAATGAGCAGTTCTTC
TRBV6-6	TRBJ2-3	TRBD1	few	CASSLGQGFQDTQYF	TGTGCCAGCAGTTTGGGACAGGGGTTTCAAGATACGCAGTATTTT
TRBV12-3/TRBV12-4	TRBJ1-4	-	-	CASSSHEGEKLFF	TGTGCCAGCAGTTCCCACGAGGGTGAAAAACTGTTTTTT
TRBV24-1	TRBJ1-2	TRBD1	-	CATSDWQGADYGYTF	TGTGCCACCAGTGATTGGCAGGGGGCTGACTATGGCTACACCTTC
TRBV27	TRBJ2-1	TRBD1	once	CASWTGPPTNEQFF	TGTGCCAGCTGGACAGGGCCCCCTACAAATGAGCAGTTCTTC
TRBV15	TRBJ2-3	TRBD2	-	CATSRDAGGTDTQYF	TGTGCCACCAGCAGAGATGCGGGGGGGACAGATACGCAGTATTTT
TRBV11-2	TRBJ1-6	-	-	CASSPLLGGNSPLHF	TGTGCCAGCAGCCCACTGCTAGGGGGAAATTCACCCCTCCACTTT
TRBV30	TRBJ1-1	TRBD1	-	CAWGRGPAVRAFF	TGTGCCTGGGGCAGGGGGCCCGCGGTTCGAGCTTTCTTT
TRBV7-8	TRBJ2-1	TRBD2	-	CASRASGGYNEQFF	TGTGCCAGCAGGGCTAGCGGGGGGTACAATGAGCAGTTCTTC